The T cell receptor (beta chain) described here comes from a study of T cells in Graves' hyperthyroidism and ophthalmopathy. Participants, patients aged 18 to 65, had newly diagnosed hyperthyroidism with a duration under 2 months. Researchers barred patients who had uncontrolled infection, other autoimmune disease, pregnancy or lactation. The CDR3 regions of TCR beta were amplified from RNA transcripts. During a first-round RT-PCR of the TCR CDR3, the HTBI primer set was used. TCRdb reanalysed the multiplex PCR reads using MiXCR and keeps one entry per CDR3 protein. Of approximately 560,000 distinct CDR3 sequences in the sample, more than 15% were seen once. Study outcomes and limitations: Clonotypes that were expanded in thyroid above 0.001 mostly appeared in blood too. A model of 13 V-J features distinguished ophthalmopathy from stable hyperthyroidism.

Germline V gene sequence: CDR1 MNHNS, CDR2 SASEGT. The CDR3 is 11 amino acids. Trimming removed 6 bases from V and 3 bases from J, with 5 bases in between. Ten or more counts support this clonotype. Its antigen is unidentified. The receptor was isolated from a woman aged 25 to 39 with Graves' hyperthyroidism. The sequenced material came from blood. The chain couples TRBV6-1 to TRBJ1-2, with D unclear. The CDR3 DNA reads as TGTGCCAGCAGGTCTGACTATGGCTACACCTTC. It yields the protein CASRSDYGYTF.